What follows are 32 T cell receptor beta chains derived from one specimen sequenced in a study of blood T cell repertoires in COVID-19. Libraries were prepared by immunoSEQ multiplex PCR; TCRdb keeps only in-frame clonotypes and omits some of them. The data hold over 250,000 clones, with more than 75% observed a single time. The sequenced material came from PBMCs or T cells enriched from blood (not recorded which). These TCRs come from an older woman in a cohort exposed to, infected with or recovered from COVID-19 (not recorded which).

The chain has TRBV6-5 and TRBJ1-5; D gene ambiguous. The germline CDR1 and CDR2 sequences are MNHEY and SVGAGI. This CDR3 has 14 residues. Trimming took off 7 bases at V and 2 bases at J, with 12 bases between the two ends. The CDR3 nucleotides are TGTGCCAGCACCGAGACTTTAGGCAATCAGCCCCAGCATTTT. As protein: CASTETLGNQPQHF.

In DNA form, the CDR3 reads TGTGCCAGCAGCTTTATTTTCGGGGGAGGTGGGACAGGGGAGACCCAGTACTTC. Protein sequence: CASSFIFGGGGTGETQYF. The chain carries TRBV5-5 and TRBJ2-5; 9 positions agree with TRBD1. Germline assignment: CDR1 SGHKS and CDR2 YYEKEE (reference sequence). J lost 5 bases, V lost 2 bases, and 16 bases had no gene match. The CDR3 spans 18 residues.

The chain has TRBV2 and TRBJ2-1, with 14 bases aligning to TRBD2. V gave up 5 bases and J gave up 0 bases; unmatched junction bases: 9. CDR3 length: 19 residues. CDR1 is SNHLY and CDR2 is FYNNEI in the germline V gene. CDR3 nucleotide sequence: TGTGCCAGCAGTTGGAGACTAGCGGGAGGGCCAATCTCCTACAATGAGCAGTTCTTC. This gives the protein CASSWRLAGGPISYNEQFF. Full variable domain (outside the CDR3, taken from reference TRBV2 and TRBJ2-1): EPEVTQTPSHQVTQMGQEVILRCVPISNHLYFYWYRQILGQKVEFLVSFYNNEISEKSEIFDDQFSVERPDGSNFTLKIRSTKLEDSAMYFCASSWRLAGGPISYNEQFFGPGTRLTVL.

The rearrangement links TRBV19 to TRBJ2-7, with D possibly TRBD2 on 6 matching bases. The CDR3 totals 14 residues. Germline V gives CDR1 LNHDA, CDR2 SQIVND (reference sequence). Trimming took 2 bases from V and 3 from J, leaving 11 bases between them. CDR3: CASSIIAGRYEQYF. As DNA, the CDR3 is TGTGCCAGTAGTATAATCGCGGGGCGCTACGAGCAGTACTTC.

The chain carries TRBV5-6 and TRBJ2-5; 14 nucleotides agree with TRBD2. From germline, CDR1 is SGHDT and CDR2 YYEEEE. This CDR3 comprises 17 residues. The junction had 6 bases not matched to a gene; V was cut back by 0 bases and J by 5 bases. The DNA for the CDR3 is TGTGCCAGCAGCTTGGGGTGGACTAGCGGGAGGCCGGAGACCCAGTACTTC. Translation: CASSLGWTSGRPETQYF.

This rearrangement joins TRBV29-1 to TRBJ1-3; D is possibly TRBD1 (6 bases). This CDR3 contains 20 residues. Germline V gives CDR1 SQVTM, CDR2 ANQGSEA. V dropped 8 bases and J dropped 0 bases, with 32 bases sitting between them. CDR3 bases: TGCAGCCCCCCCTTACAAGAGGACAGTCCATCTTCCATCTCTGGAAACACCATATATTTT. Its protein product is CSPPLQEDSPSSISGNTIYF.

This sequence joins TRBV7-6 and TRBJ1-6; the match to TRBD1 covers 7 bases. V gave up 1 base and J gave up 6 bases; unmatched junction bases: 6. The CDR3 totals 16 residues. The V gene's germline CDR1 is SGHVS and CDR2 FNYEAQ. The CDR3 loop is CASSLGNRGVNSPLHF. DNA for the CDR3: TGTGCCAGCAGCTTAGGAAACAGGGGCGTTAATTCACCCCTCCACTTT.

This clone was seen a few times. The V and J genes are TRBV5-1 and TRBJ1-6, with 7 bases lining up with TRBD1. Looked up from germline, CDR1 is SGHRS and CDR2 is YFSETQ. The CDR3 runs to 14 residues. V trimming: 5 bases; J trimming: 5 bases; junction bases outside the gene matches: 4. The DNA of the CDR3 is TGCGCCAGCAGGGCCGGGACAGATAATTCACCCCTCCACTTT. Amino acid sequence: CASRAGTDNSPLHF.

The genes are TRBV12-3 or TRBV12-4 and TRBJ1-1; the D gene is possibly TRBD1 (5 bases). The ends were cut back, 7 bases at V and 6 bases at J, with 15 bases in the middle. CDR3 length: 13 amino acids. The CDR3 DNA reads as TGTGCCAGCAAAGACAGTCGAAGCCCTGAAGCTTTCTTT. Its translation is CASKDSRSPEAFF.

The chain combines TRBV7-6 with TRBJ2-5; TRBD1 matches at 10 bases. This CDR3 contains 16 residues. CDR1 is SGHVS, CDR2 FNYEAQ, per germline. Trimming removed 1 base from V and 4 bases from J; junction bases left unmatched: 6. In nucleotides, the CDR3 is TGTGCCAGCAGCTTAGGCTCGGGACAGGGGAGAGAGACCCAGTACTTC. Protein: CASSLGSGQGRETQYF.

This clone was detected a few times. V gene TRBV2 combines with J gene TRBJ2-7, with D possibly being TRBD2 (6 bases). This CDR3 is 15 amino acids long. Germline V gives CDR1 SNHLY, CDR2 FYNNEI. Trimming stripped 0 bases from V and 2 bases from J, with 11 bases between. The CDR3 reads CASSEAGGETYEQYF. The DNA of the CDR3 is TGTGCCAGCAGTGAAGCGGGCGGGGAGACCTACGAGCAGTACTTC.

The rearrangement joins TRBV20-1 to TRBJ1-2; tentatively, D is TRBD1 (5 bases). V lost 3 bases and J 7 bases, leaving 9 bases between the germline ends. CDR1 is DFQATT, CDR2 SNEGSKA, per germline (reference sequence). This CDR3 is 11 amino acids long. DNA for the CDR3: TGCAGTGCTAGGCAGGGTGGTGGCTACACCTTC. Translating it yields CSARQGGGYTF.

V usage is TRBV7-2 and J usage is TRBJ2-7; 9 nucleotides line up with TRBD2. V trimming: 1 base; J trimming: 2 bases; junction bases outside the gene matches: 3. This CDR3 spans 15 amino acids. Germline-derived CDR1 and CDR2 are SGHTA and FQGNSA. CDR3 DNA: TGTGCCAGCAGCTTAGTGGGCGGGAGGGCCTACGAGCAGTACTTC. This gives the protein CASSLVGGRAYEQYF.

The J gene is TRBJ1-5, the V gene TRBV7-3; D possibly corresponds to TRBD1 (5 bases). Trimming took off 5 bases at V and 1 base at J, with 6 bases between the two ends. The V gene's germline CDR1 is SGHTA and CDR2 FQGTGA. The CDR3 has 13 residues. In DNA form, the CDR3 reads TGTGCCAGCAGCCGGGGGAGCAATCAGCCCCAGCATTTT. It is translated as CASSRGSNQPQHF.

The chain recombines TRBV6-5 with TRBJ2-1, with 12 positions matching TRBD2. The CDR3 covers 15 residues. Trimming cost V 6 bases and J 7 bases; bases outside gene matches: 7. Per the germline V gene, CDR1 is MNHEY and CDR2 is SVGAGI. The CDR3 bases are TGTGCCAGCAGGAAACTAGCGGGAGGCGGGAATGAGCAGTTCTTC. Residues: CASRKLAGGGNEQFF.

A single count supports this clone. CDR3 nucleotides: TGTGCCAGCAGCATGGGACAGGGGTTCCACGAGCAGTACTTC. It translates to CASSMGQGFHEQYF. J is TRBJ2-7 and V is TRBV7-3, with 10 bases aligning to TRBD1. The CDR3 loop spans 14 amino acids. The germline V gene has CDR1 SGHTA and CDR2 FQGTGA. J gave up 5 bases and V 5 bases, and 6 bases lay outside the gene matches.

A few counts support this clone. The chain is built from TRBV18 and TRBJ2-7, with D possibly being TRBD1 (6 bases). Germline lookup yields CDR1 KGHSH and CDR2 LQKENI. With 2 bases removed from V and 2 bases from J, the gap between germline ends came to 13 bases. The CDR3 consists of 15 residues. The CDR3 nucleotides read TGTGCCAGCTCACCAACGTCAGGGGCGGCCTACGAGCAGTACTTC. Its translation: CASSPTSGAAYEQYF.

The V gene is TRBV5-5, the J gene TRBJ2-1; D possibly corresponds to TRBD1 (5 bases). Trimming took 2 bases from V and 9 from J, leaving 6 bases between them. There are 11 residues in the CDR3. Germline V lookup: CDR1 SGHKS, CDR2 YYEKEE (reference sequence). The DNA of the CDR3 is TGTGCCAGCAGCTTCACAGGTGAGCAGTTCTTC. Translation gives CASSFTGEQFF.

The chain links TRBV10-1 to TRBJ2-3; D might be TRBD2 (5 bases). This CDR3 contains 14 residues. Trimming left V 0 bases short and J 4 bases short, with 8 bases between. The V gene's germline CDR1 is WNHNN and CDR2 SYGVQD (reference sequence). In DNA, the CDR3 is TGCGCCAGCAGTGAGTCGAGGGTTGCAGATACGCAGTATTTT. Translated: CASSESRVADTQYF.

This clone appeared a single time. The J gene is TRBJ1-5, the V gene TRBV19; D might be TRBD1 (5 bases). This CDR3 region has 12 residues. Germline CDR1 is LNHDA and CDR2 is SQIVND (reference sequence). Trimming stripped 6 bases from V and 2 bases from J, with 5 bases between. The CDR3 region has the DNA TGTGCCAGTAGACAGGGCAATCAGCCCCAGCATTTT. The encoded protein is CASRQGNQPQHF. The full variable domain, completed using reference TRBV19 and TRBJ1-5, is DGGITQSPKYLFRKEGQNVTLSCEQNLNHDAMYWYRQDPGQGLRLIYYSQIVNDFQKGDIAEGYSVSREKKESFPLTVTSAQKNPTAFYLCASRQGNQPQHFGDGTRLSIL.

The chain joins TRBV7-8 to TRBJ2-1, with 8 nucleotides matching TRBD2. In germline, CDR1 is SGHVS, CDR2 FQNEAQ. V shed 1 base, J shed 0 bases, and the junction held 11 bases outside the gene matches. The CDR3 covers 19 residues. In DNA form, the CDR3 reads TGTGCCAGCAGCTTAGATGGCCGCCTAGCGGGCTACTCCTACAATGAGCAGTTCTTC. Its protein product is CASSLDGRLAGYSYNEQFF.

This clone was recorded once. The gene calls are TRBV24-1 and TRBJ1-1, with a weak D call TRBD1 (5 bases). Germline-derived CDR1 and CDR2 are KGHDR and SFDVKD. This CDR3 comprises 13 residues. Trimming took 4 bases from V and 5 from J, leaving 10 bases between them. The CDR3 reads CATSDPGGTEAFF. CDR3 sequence (DNA): TGTGCCACCAGTGACCCGGGGGGAACTGAAGCTTTCTTT.

The V and J genes are TRBV4-2 and TRBJ2-1; no clear D gene. The V gene lost 0 bases and the J gene lost 0 bases, with 9 bases spanning the gap. This CDR3 region has 16 residues. CDR1 and CDR2 from the germline V gene are LGHNA and YNFKEQ. The chain's CDR3 is CASSQEVTDSYNEQFF. CDR3 sequence (DNA): TGTGCCAGCAGCCAAGAGGTAACTGACTCCTACAATGAGCAGTTCTTC.

In regard to this clone: This sample includes further DNA sequences coding for the same CDR3. V and J are TRBV5-1 and TRBJ2-3, with 9 bases matching TRBD1. Germline V gives CDR1 SGHRS, CDR2 YFSETQ. The CDR3 consists of 14 residues. Trimming at V came to 0 bases and at J to 4 bases, leaving 0 bases not matched to a gene. CDR3: CASSLGQGADTQYF. The CDR3 region has the DNA TGCGCCAGCAGCTTGGGACAGGGGGCAGATACGCAGTATTTT.

The gene calls are TRBV7-2 and TRBJ2-6; D remains ambiguous. This CDR3 region has 15 residues. The V and J ends lost 1 base and 0 bases respectively, with 4 bases between them. Germline values: CDR1 SGHTA, CDR2 FQGNSA. The CDR3 nucleotides read TGTGCCAGCAGCTTAGATCTCTCTGGGGCCAACGTCCTGACTTTC. Protein sequence: CASSLDLSGANVLTF.

The rearrangement uses TRBV5-1 and TRBJ2-7; TRBD1 matches 10 bases. Trimming cost V 5 bases and J 1 base; bases outside gene matches: 9. The CDR3 is 16 amino acids. Looked up from germline, CDR1 is SGHRS and CDR2 is YFSETQ. For the CDR3, the DNA is TGCGCCAGCAGGGCTTTACCGGACAGGGGGTCCTACGAGCAGTACTTC. As protein: CASRALPDRGSYEQYF.

The chain joins TRBV18 to TRBJ2-7; D unresolved. The CDR3 length is 14 residues. Germline assignment: CDR1 KGHSH and CDR2 LQKENI. The germline V and J ends were trimmed by 3 bases and 3 bases, with 12 bases remaining between them. The CDR3 sequence is CASSPIQSLYEQYF. The DNA for the CDR3 is TGTGCCAGCTCACCCATACAAAGTCTCTACGAGCAGTACTTC.

This chain links TRBV5-1 with TRBJ2-6; 7 nucleotides align to TRBD2. Trimming cost V 7 bases and J 0 bases; bases outside gene matches: 1. Germline V gene data show CDR1 as SGHRS and CDR2 as YFSETQ. This CDR3 spans 14 amino acids. This chain's CDR3 is CASGGVSGANVLTF. The CDR3 coding sequence is TGCGCCAGCGGGGGGGTCTCTGGGGCCAACGTCCTGACTTTC.

The gene calls are TRBV4-1 and TRBJ2-7, with 7 bases fitting TRBD1. In germline, CDR1 is MGHRA, CDR2 YSYEKL. V lost 0 bases to trimming and J lost 3 bases; unmatched junction nucleotides: 8. The CDR3 totals 16 residues. DNA for the CDR3: TGCGCCAGCAGCCAAGACGGACAGGTAGTTGGCTACGAGCAGTACTTC. Residues: CASSQDGQVVGYEQYF.

About this clone: An end of the junction does not agree with germline; a read error may underlie this. The V and J genes are TRBV28 and TRBJ1-6; D ambiguous. Per germline, CDR1 MDHEN and CDR2 SYDVKM. This CDR3 has 13 residues. The CDR3 is CASTSEGRIPRGF. CDR3 DNA: TGTGCCAGCACTTCCGAAGGACGAATACCGCGCGGGTTT.

The chain employs TRBV30 and TRBJ2-1; 8 bases map to TRBD2. CDR1 GTSNPN and CDR2 SVGIG come from the germline V gene (reference sequence). J lost 2 bases, V lost 3 bases, and 3 bases had no gene match. This CDR3 is built from 14 residues. CDR3 region: CAWRTSGAYNEQFF. The DNA of the CDR3 is TGTGCCTGGAGAACTAGCGGCGCCTACAATGAGCAGTTCTTC.

This chain uses TRBV25-1 with TRBJ2-1; TRBD1 is a possible D gene (6 bases). This CDR3 is 16 amino acids long. Germline assignment: CDR1 MGHDK and CDR2 SYGVNS. The V gene lost 4 bases and the J gene lost 0 bases, with 13 bases spanning the gap. The CDR3 region is CASSAQGRISYNEQFF. In nucleotides, the CDR3 is TGTGCCAGCAGTGCACAGGGACGTATCTCCTACAATGAGCAGTTCTTC.